This T cell receptor (beta chain) originates from a study of blood T cell repertoires in COVID-19. In the study overall: Sites in the United States, Italy and Spain provided acute and convalescent COVID-19 samples. T cells, B-cell-depleted T cells, or PBMCs provided the cDNA or gDNA that served as material.

The CDR3 runs to 13 residues. V shed 2 bases and J shed 6 bases, with 10 bases lying between them. Looked up from germline, CDR1 is MNHEY and CDR2 is SVGAGI. Authors' analysis steps: Amplification of reference gene primers was used by the study to estimate nucleated cell counts. Assay: immunoSEQ multiplex PCR; the TCRdb copy retains only in-frame clones and omits some. The V and J calls and clone size come from that table; D and trimming were worked out from the DNA. The sample has roughly 55,000 clones, roughly three quarters seen once. This chain links TRBV6-5 with TRBJ1-2, with D possibly being TRBD1 (6 bases). Sequenced material: peripheral blood. The receptor was isolated from a human donor with active or convalescent COVID-19. The donor label of this sample is uncertain. This CDR3 reads CASSYSGGHGYTF. Written as DNA, the CDR3 is TGTGCCAGCAGTTACAGCGGGGGGCATGGCTACACCTTC.